The 17 T cell receptor beta chains presented below share a single source sample, sequenced in a study of tumor-infiltrating lymphocytes in localized non-small cell lung cancer. Sequenced by immunoSEQ multiplex PCR; TCRdb stores in-frame clones only, minus some. The data show about 16,000 clones, with approximately 70% seen just once and around a tenth held by the top ten. Sequencing was carried out using lung tumor tissue. All receptors derive from a human donor with non-small cell lung cancer.

Here the CDR3 DNA reads TGCGCCAGCAGCCTCGAGCCATTGAGTGTTAATGAGCAGTTCTTC. It yields the protein CASSLEPLSVNEQFF. This chain connects TRBV4-1 to TRBJ2-1; no firm D call. V was trimmed by 4 bases and J by 7 bases, leaving 17 bases between them. The CDR3 extends over 15 amino acids. Germline V gives CDR1 MGHRA, CDR2 YSYEKL.

The chain recombines TRBV7-2 with TRBJ2-7; TRBD2 matches at 8 bases. This CDR3 has 14 residues. V lost 1 base and J lost 6; bases outside the gene matches: 5. Per germline, CDR1 SGHTA and CDR2 FQGNSA. CDR3 sequence (DNA): TGTGCCAGCAGCTTAGGCGGGAGGAGGAGCGAGCAGTACTTC. Translating gives CASSLGGRRSEQYF.

This sequence joins TRBV7-6 and TRBJ2-1; 9 bases line up with TRBD2. With 5 bases clipped from V and 7 bases from J, the junction kept 12 bases outside the gene matches. CDR1 and CDR2 from the germline V gene are SGHVS and FNYEAQ. This CDR3 has 16 amino acids. DNA for the CDR3: TGTGCCAGCAGCACCATAGCGGGAGCCTTTACAAATGAGCAGTTCTTC. Encoded protein: CASSTIAGAFTNEQFF.

The rearrangement links TRBV6-5 to TRBJ2-7, with D possibly TRBD2 on 6 matching bases. CDR1 is MNHEY, CDR2 SVGAGI, per germline. This CDR3 has 15 residues. The V gene lost 2 bases and the J gene lost 5 bases, with 16 bases spanning the gap. The DNA of the CDR3 is TGTGCCAGCAGTTACGAGGCGGTGCCGGGGGACGAGCAGTACTTC. Amino acids: CASSYEAVPGDEQYF.

This clone was seen just once. This chain links TRBV13 with TRBJ2-7; 7 bases map to TRBD2. The CDR3 covers 13 residues. Per the germline V gene, CDR1 is PRHDT and CDR2 is FYEKMQ (reference sequence). Unmatched junction bases numbered 4, after V lost 5 bases and J lost 3 bases. The CDR3 here is CASSTGTNYEQYF. The CDR3 DNA reads TGTGCCAGCAGCACCGGGACTAACTACGAGCAGTACTTC.

This chain joins TRBV7-8 and TRBJ2-3, with TRBD2 identical over 8 bases. Germline V gene lookup returns CDR1 SGHVS and CDR2 FQNEAQ. The trim removed 4 bases at V and 1 base at J, leaving 19 bases unmatched. The CDR3 sequence is 20 residues long. As DNA, the CDR3 is TGTGCCAGCAGCTCCCCGGCGGAGGCGGGGGGCGTTTTTCGCACAGATACGCAGTATTTT. As protein: CASSSPAEAGGVFRTDTQYF.

The rearrangement links TRBV12-5 to TRBJ2-2; unclear D gene. The V gene's germline CDR1 is LGHNT and CDR2 FRNRAP. The CDR3 runs to 15 residues. V was clipped by 3 bases and J by 4 bases, with 12 bases between them. The CDR3 sequence: CASGFGPPSTGELFF. The CDR3 coding sequence is TGTGCTAGTGGTTTTGGGCCACCGAGCACCGGGGAGCTGTTTTTT.

The V gene is TRBV5-6, the J gene TRBJ1-2; D ambiguous. The CDR3 length is 13 residues. V was pared by 7 bases and J by 4 bases, with 14 bases between. CDR1 is SGHDT, CDR2 YYEEEE, per germline. The CDR3 region is CASLSRKTYGYTF. CDR3 DNA sequence: TGTGCCAGCCTGAGTCGAAAGACCTATGGCTACACCTTC.

The chain employs TRBV28 and TRBJ2-7; D possibly corresponds to TRBD2 (5 bases). This CDR3 spans 16 amino acids. Trimming removed 3 bases at V and 5 bases at J, with 20 bases between. Germline lookup yields CDR1 MDHEN and CDR2 SYDVKM. The CDR3 sequence is CASSLPAGEPPNEQYF. For the CDR3, the DNA is TGTGCCAGCAGTTTGCCCGCCGGGGAGCCCCCGAACGAGCAGTACTTC.

This clone has just a few counts. The chain joins TRBV5-6 to TRBJ1-2; a weak D match, TRBD1 (5 bases). This CDR3 has 14 residues. Trimming pared 2 bases from V and 3 bases from J, leaving 11 bases between. Germline CDR1 reads SGHDT; CDR2 reads YYEEEE. The CDR3 DNA reads TGTGCCAGCAGCTTAGGCAGGGAAGACTATGGCTACACCTTC. Translated, it gives CASSLGREDYGYTF. Supplemented by reference TRBV5-6 and TRBJ1-2, the full variable domain reads DAGVTQSPTHLIKTRGQQVTLRCSPKSGHDTVSWYQQALGQGPQFIFQYYEEEERQRGNFPDRFSGHQFPNYSSELNVNALLLGDSALYLCASSLGREDYGYTFGSGTRLTVV.

The gene calls are TRBV7-2 and TRBJ1-1; D is ambiguous. The V end lost 5 bases, the J end lost 6 bases, and 13 bases lay between the germline ends. The CDR3 loop spans 13 amino acids. Germline values: CDR1 SGHTA, CDR2 FQGNSA. CDR3: CASSLIDWAEAFF. The DNA for the CDR3 is TGTGCCAGCAGCCTAATCGATTGGGCTGAAGCTTTCTTT.

The rearrangement joins TRBV7-3 to TRBJ2-3; D is ambiguous. V was shortened by 5 bases and J by 2 bases, with 14 bases between the two germline ends. The CDR3 totals 15 residues. CDR1 and CDR2 from the germline V gene are SGHTA and FQGTGA. In DNA, the CDR3 is TGTGCCAGCAGCCTAGGGCAATCGACCACAGATACGCAGTATTTT. It is translated as CASSLGQSTTDTQYF.

The chain links TRBV25-1 to TRBJ2-5; TRBD1 might be the D (6 bases). The CDR3 length is 15 residues. CDR1 is MGHDK, CDR2 SYGVNS, per germline. V lost 4 bases to trimming and J lost 1 base, with 13 bases between them. CDR3 coding DNA: TGTGCCAGCAGTGGTCTGGACAGACCCCAAGAGACCCAGTACTTC. It encodes CASSGLDRPQETQYF.

V and J are TRBV5-1 and TRBJ1-1; 9 bases agree with TRBD1. The germline V gene encodes CDR1 SGHRS and CDR2 YFSETQ. V shed 4 bases, J shed 3 bases, and the junction held 7 bases outside the gene matches. The CDR3 contains 15 residues. The chain's CDR3 is CASSTTGGGDTEAFF. The CDR3 bases are TGCGCCAGCAGCACCACAGGGGGCGGGGACACTGAAGCTTTCTTT.

This chain connects TRBV6-6 to TRBJ2-3; D perhaps matches TRBD1 (6 bases). Trimming removed 4 bases at V and 6 bases at J, with 11 bases between. Per the germline V gene, CDR1 is MNHNY and CDR2 is SVGAGI (reference sequence). The CDR3 consists of 13 residues. The CDR3 nucleotides read TGTGCCAGCAGTTCGGACAGCTCGGATACGCAGTATTTT. Translated, it gives CASSSDSSDTQYF.

This clone was detected only a few times. The chain carries TRBV5-5 and TRBJ2-3; 13 bases agree with TRBD2. The CDR3 is 16 residues long. Germline V lookup: CDR1 SGHKS, CDR2 YYEKEE (reference sequence). V lost 4 bases and J lost 6; bases outside the gene matches: 8. The CDR3 DNA follows: TGTGCCAGCAGCCTCGGGACTAGCGGGACTTACGATACGCAGTATTTT. Its translation: CASSLGTSGTYDTQYF.

The chain is built from TRBV6-6 and TRBJ2-7, with D tentatively TRBD1 (7 bases). Trimming took 8 bases from V and 0 from J, leaving 20 bases between them. The germline CDR1 and CDR2 sequences are MNHNY and SVGAGI (reference sequence). There are 16 residues in the CDR3. CDR3 protein: CASVAGGGQSSYEQYF. CDR3 DNA: TGTGCCAGCGTCGCCGGAGGGGGACAGAGCTCCTACGAGCAGTACTTC.